This T cell receptor (beta chain) is drawn from a study of monozygotic twins with inflammatory bowel disease. Overall study results and limits: Some repertoire variability may stem from patients' differing immunosuppressive treatments. Individual T cell subtypes were not distinguishable.

Each UMI, carrying a 6-nucleotide sample barcode, came from template switching. From its re-call of the 5' RACE reads, TCRdb lists each CDR3 protein once, without DNA. The repertoire table contains more than 300,000 distinct CDR3 sequences. Per germline, CDR1 SGHTA and CDR2 FQGNSA. The CDR3 runs to 13 residues. Comments on this clonotype: Antigen specificity is unknown.

Sequences were obtained from blood. The TCR originated in a human donor with ulcerative colitis or Crohn's disease, or a healthy co-twin of an affected twin (not recorded which). This rearrangement joins TRBV7-2 to TRBJ1-6. The CDR3 loop reads CASSLAAGSPLHF.